This TCR beta chain stems from a study of T cell changes during pregnancy in multiple sclerosis. Using immunoSEQ multiplex PCR, the repertoire was profiled, and TCRdb retains in-frame clones only, with some absent. The sample contains approximately 97,000 clones, 91% of which appear only once. V lost 4 bases and J 7 bases, leaving 14 bases between the germline ends. The CDR3 runs to 14 residues. From germline, CDR1 is SNHLY and CDR2 FYNNEI. This sequence joins TRBV2 and TRBJ1-5; D is unresolved. This receptor was identified in a female donor in good health, enrolled as a control in a pregnancy study. Material: peripheral blood, obtained after pregnancy. CDR3 sequence: CASSAQIGLQPQHF. Here the CDR3 DNA reads TGTGCCAGCAGTGCACAGATAGGTTTGCAGCCCCAGCATTTT.